The 18 T cell receptor beta chains given below trace back to one sample, sequenced in a study of blood T cell repertoires in COVID-19. Repertoires were generated with immunoSEQ multiplex PCR, while TCRdb's copy carries only in-frame clones and drops some. This sample has about 250,000 clones; 85% to 90% occur once, and the top ten carry about 14%. Material for sequencing was PBMCs or T cells enriched from blood (not recorded which). These receptors all stem from a man aged 18-30 years who had recovered from COVID-19.

The J gene is TRBJ1-5, the V gene TRBV5-1, with 9 bases that match TRBD1. Unmatched junction bases numbered 3, after V lost 4 bases and J lost 4 bases. CDR3 length: 14 residues. The V gene's germline CDR1 is SGHRS and CDR2 YFSETQ. Here the CDR3 reads CASSTTGGNQPQHF. DNA for the CDR3: TGCGCCAGCAGCACGACAGGGGGGAATCAGCCCCAGCATTTT.

The V gene is TRBV3-1 (or the pseudogene TRBV3-2), the J gene TRBJ2-2, with 13 bases fitting TRBD2. The V and J ends lost 10 bases and 5 bases, in that order; junction bases with no gene match: 4. Germline V gives CDR1 LGHDT, CDR2 YNNKEL (reference sequence). The CDR3 consists of 14 residues. This CDR3 reads CATGLAGETGELFF. The CDR3 DNA reads TGTGCCACCGGACTAGCGGGAGAAACCGGGGAGCTGTTTTTT.

V is TRBV3-1 (or the pseudogene TRBV3-2) and J is TRBJ1-5, with a tentative D call TRBD1 (5 bases). V lost 2 bases, J lost 10 bases, and 15 bases lay in between. The germline V gene has CDR1 LGHDT and CDR2 YNNKEL (reference sequence). The CDR3 extends over 14 amino acids. For the CDR3, the DNA is TGTGCCAGCAGCCAACAGGGTATCGGTCAACCCCAGCATTTT. Translating gives CASSQQGIGQPQHF.

The genes are TRBV24-1 and TRBJ2-1, with D possibly TRBD1 on 5 matching bases. CDR1 and CDR2 (germline): KGHDR, SFDVKD. The CDR3 runs to 13 residues. The V end lost 3 bases, the J end lost 10 bases, and 12 bases lay between the germline ends. CDR3: CATSDPQTEEQFF. The CDR3 nucleotides are TGTGCCACCAGTGATCCCCAGACAGAAGAGCAGTTCTTC.

The chain is built from TRBV18 and TRBJ2-1; 13 bases agree with TRBD2. The CDR3 contains 14 residues. After removal of 3 bases from V and 7 bases from J, the junction contained 0 bases not matched to a gene. Germline V gene data show CDR1 as KGHSH and CDR2 as LQKENI. The CDR3, as DNA: TGTGCCAGCTCACCGGGACTAGCGGGGAATGAGCAGTTCTTC. As protein: CASSPGLAGNEQFF. The full variable domain, rest sourced from reference TRBV18 and TRBJ2-1, is NAGVMQNPRHLVRRRGQEARLRCSPMKGHSHVYWYRQLPEEGLKFMVYLQKENIIDESGMPKERFSAEFPKEGPSILRIQQVVRGDSAAYFCASSPGLAGNEQFFGPGTRLTVL.

The rearrangement joins TRBV5-1 to TRBJ1-1, with 9 positions matching TRBD1. J lost 7 bases, V lost 4 bases, and 11 bases had no gene match. The CDR3 runs to 15 residues. Germline V lookup: CDR1 SGHRS, CDR2 YFSETQ. For the CDR3, the DNA is TGCGCCAGCAGCAGGTCAAATCCGGGACAGGGTGAAGCTTTCTTT. Encoded protein: CASSRSNPGQGEAFF.

This clone was seen just once. The rearrangement joins TRBV3-1 (or the pseudogene TRBV3-2) to TRBJ2-4; D is unresolved. CDR3 length: 17 residues. Trimming cost V 3 bases and J 5 bases, with 20 bases left between them. CDR1 LGHDT and CDR2 YNNKEL come from the germline V gene (reference sequence). The CDR3 DNA reads as TGTGCCAGCAGCCATTTGGCGGCCGAGGAAGGCCAAAACATTCAGTACTTC. It is translated as CASSHLAAEEGQNIQYF.

J is TRBJ1-6 and V is TRBV6-4; D gene ambiguous. Germline loops: CDR1 MRHNA, CDR2 SNTAGT. The V end lost 3 bases, the J end lost 7 bases, and 7 bases lay between the germline ends. The length of the CDR3 is 13 residues. DNA for the CDR3: TGTGCCAGCAGTGAGGTGGAGAATTCACCCCTCCACTTT. Residues: CASSEVENSPLHF.

The J gene is TRBJ1-2, the V gene TRBV27; a weak D match, TRBD1 (6 bases). The CDR3 has 15 amino acids. Looked up from germline, CDR1 is MNHEY and CDR2 is SMNVEV (reference sequence). With 3 bases removed from V and 0 bases from J, the gap between germline ends came to 11 bases. The CDR3 DNA follows: TGTGCCAGCAGTTTCGAGGCAGGGGCTAACTATGGCTACACCTTC. Translation gives CASSFEAGANYGYTF.

In DNA form, the CDR3 reads TGTGCCAGCAGCTTAGTTGGCAGGGCCTACGAGCAGTACTTC. Protein sequence: CASSLVGRAYEQYF. V is TRBV7-8 and J is TRBJ2-7, with D perhaps TRBD1 (5 bases). The CDR3 length is 14 residues. Germline loops: CDR1 SGHVS, CDR2 FQNEAQ. The V end was cut by 1 base, the J end by 2 bases, with 9 bases between.

This chain connects TRBV11-2 to TRBJ2-1, with D unclear. CDR1 and CDR2 from the germline V gene are SGHAT and FQNNGV. Trimming cost V 0 bases and J 9 bases, with 9 bases left between them. The CDR3 sequence is 13 residues long. This chain's CDR3 is CASSLDPYGEQFF. DNA of the CDR3: TGTGCCAGCAGCTTAGACCCCTACGGTGAGCAGTTCTTC.

The DNA of the CDR3 is TGTGCCAGCAAAGACAGGGCGGAGACCCAGTACTTC. Its protein product is CASKDRAETQYF. J is TRBJ2-5 and V is TRBV6-5; 7 bases match TRBD1. The germline V gene encodes CDR1 MNHEY and CDR2 SVGAGI. This CDR3 comprises 12 residues. With V trimmed by 7 bases and J by 5 bases, 4 bases remained unmatched.

The V and J genes are TRBV2 and TRBJ2-7, with 11 bases that match TRBD1. With 10 bases clipped from V and 4 bases from J, the junction kept 3 bases outside the gene matches. This CDR3 region has 12 residues. Germline values: CDR1 SNHLY, CDR2 FYNNEI. This CDR3 reads CATGTGGYEQYF. The CDR3 nucleotides are TGTGCCACCGGGACAGGGGGGTACGAGCAGTACTTC.

The chain links TRBV7-9 to TRBJ1-1, with 8 nucleotides matching TRBD1. The junction had 8 bases not matched to a gene; V was cut back by 2 bases and J by 6 bases. Per germline, CDR1 SEHNR and CDR2 FQNEAQ (reference sequence). The CDR3 sequence is 15 residues long. The CDR3 loop is CASSLPDRAKSEAFF. CDR3 nucleotide sequence: TGTGCCAGCAGCTTACCGGACAGGGCGAAGTCTGAAGCTTTCTTT.

This sequence joins TRBV2 and TRBJ1-2; tentative D call: TRBD1 (5 bases). CDR1 SNHLY and CDR2 FYNNEI come from the germline V gene. Trimming shortened V by 7 bases and J by 4 bases, and 10 bases separated the two germline ends. The CDR3 runs to 12 residues. CDR3 sequence: CASIGRAYGYTF. The CDR3 DNA reads as TGTGCCAGCATCGGCAGGGCCTATGGCTACACCTTC.

This clone came up once. This rearrangement joins TRBV7-2 to TRBJ1-3, with D tentatively TRBD1 (6 bases). The germline gives CDR1 SGHTA, CDR2 FQGNSA. V lost 5 bases, J lost 0 bases, and 17 bases lay in between. The CDR3 is 17 amino acids. CDR3 bases: TGTGCCAGCAGCCCACGAAACAGGGCCTACTCTGGAAACACCATATATTTT. This encodes CASSPRNRAYSGNTIYF.

This clone was observed a single time. This rearrangement joins TRBV10-3 to TRBJ1-4; D not resolved. This CDR3 has 13 residues. The ends were cut back, 10 bases at V and 0 bases at J, with 9 bases in the middle. The germline V gene encodes CDR1 ENHRY and CDR2 SYGVKD. The CDR3 bases are TGTGCCACCAAGAGCGCAACTAATGAAAAACTGTTTTTT. Translation gives CATKSATNEKLFF.

The J gene is TRBJ1-2, the V gene TRBV6-1, with a weak D call TRBD1 (5 bases). Germline CDR1 is MNHNS and CDR2 is SASEGT. The V gene lost 0 bases and the J gene lost 7 bases, with 12 bases spanning the gap. The CDR3 loop spans 14 amino acids. CDR3 amino acids: CASSEAGGWSGYTF. The CDR3 DNA follows: TGTGCCAGCAGTGAAGCCGGGGGATGGAGTGGCTACACCTTC.